This T cell receptor beta chain was sequenced for a study of control samples from healthy donors and cancer patients. The CDR3 spans 12 residues. The V end was cut by 4 bases, the J end by 6 bases, with 10 bases between. The germline V gene encodes CDR1 KGHSH and CDR2 LQKENI. Sequenced by immunoSEQ multiplex PCR; TCRdb stores in-frame clones only, minus some. The top ten hold 4% to 5.5% of the sample, which has about 150,000 clones, about nine tenths seen once. The sequenced sample consisted of blood. V is TRBV18 and J is TRBJ2-7, with TRBD1 as a possible D gene (6 bases). This clonotype was sampled from a young man in good health. CDR3 sequence reads: CASSQGVGEQYF. As DNA, the CDR3 is TGTGCCAGCTCACAGGGGGTGGGCGAGCAGTACTTC. Full variable domain (rest looked up from reference TRBV18 and TRBJ2-7): NAGVMQNPRHLVRRRGQEARLRCSPMKGHSHVYWYRQLPEEGLKFMVYLQKENIIDESGMPKERFSAEFPKEGPSILRIQQVVRGDSAAYFCASSQGVGEQYFGPGTRLTVT.